This record looks at one T cell receptor beta chain sequence and its context. This CDR3 has 16 residues. Per the germline V gene, CDR1 is SGHVS and CDR2 is FQNEAQ. Trimming removed 0 bases at V and 0 bases at J, with 10 bases between. Per the original methods: It was from reference gene primer amplification that nucleated cell counts were estimated. Sequenced by immunoSEQ multiplex PCR; TCRdb stores in-frame clones only, minus some. Clone size and V and J calls were adopted from that table, with D and trimming inferred from the DNA. The sample gives 120,000 or so clones, roughly 90% of which show up once; around 4% is in the top ten. These data are taken from a study of blood T cell repertoires in COVID-19. Study-wide context: Samples of COVID-19 (acute and convalescent) were obtained from the United States, Italy and Spain. The analysed material was cDNA or gDNA that came from T cells, B-cell-depleted T cells, or PBMCs.

Seattle researchers signed up patients amid active infection and tracked them longitudinally. This receptor was obtained from a woman aged 60 to 75 with COVID-19, enrolled during active disease. J is TRBJ2-3 and V is TRBV7-8, with D possibly matching TRBD2 (5 bases). The sample was peripheral blood. CDR3 nucleotides: TGTGCCAGCAGCTTAGCTCAAGCGGCGAGCACAGATACGCAGTATTTT. Translating gives CASSLAQAASTDTQYF.